The 25 T cell receptor beta chains given below trace back to one sample, sequenced in a study of blood T cell repertoires in COVID-19. Some clones are missing from TCRdb's copy, which holds only in-frame ones; the method was immunoSEQ multiplex PCR. Among 200,000 to 250,000 clones, roughly 81% were seen once, and the ten largest hold around 0.98%. The sequenced sample was peripheral blood. The receptor set was obtained from a man in his forties with acute or convalescent COVID-19.

V and J are TRBV27 and TRBJ1-1; D is possibly TRBD1 (5 bases). Between the trimmed V and J ends, which lost 4 bases and 5 bases, there was a span of 8 bases. Germline assignment: CDR1 MNHEY and CDR2 SMNVEV (reference sequence). The CDR3 is 12 amino acids. The CDR3 nucleotides read TGTGCCAGCAGTTCCGGGGGAACTGAAGCTTTCTTT. Its protein is CASSSGGTEAFF.

The chain employs TRBV30 and TRBJ2-3, with 8 bases identical to TRBD2. The CDR3 covers 13 residues. V lost 1 base, J lost 4 bases, and 1 base stayed unmatched. The germline V gene has CDR1 GTSNPN and CDR2 SVGIG (reference sequence). The CDR3 coding sequence is TGTGCCTGGAGTGCCGGGGGGGCAGATACGCAGTATTTT. Protein product: CAWSAGGADTQYF.

The V and J genes are TRBV28 and TRBJ1-5; tentative D call: TRBD1 (5 bases). Per germline, CDR1 MDHEN and CDR2 SYDVKM. Trimming took off 3 bases at V and 2 bases at J, with 11 bases between the two ends. The CDR3 consists of 15 residues. The CDR3 protein is CASSFSRAGNQPQHF. The CDR3 region has the DNA TGTGCCAGCAGTTTTAGCAGGGCTGGCAATCAGCCCCAGCATTTT.

This chain joins TRBV6-5 and TRBJ2-1, with 13 bases aligning to TRBD2. From germline, CDR1 is MNHEY and CDR2 SVGAGI. This CDR3 is 15 amino acids long. The V gene end was trimmed by 3 bases and the J gene end by 7 bases; junction bases not matched to a gene: 3. For the CDR3, the DNA is TGTGCCAGCAGTTATACTAGCGGGGGGGCAAATGAGCAGTTCTTC. It is translated as CASSYTSGGANEQFF.

The V call is TRBV5-1, the J call TRBJ2-1, with 10 nucleotides matching TRBD2. The CDR3 is made up of 15 amino acids. With 2 bases clipped from V and 2 bases from J, the junction kept 1 base outside the gene matches. Germline lookup yields CDR1 SGHRS and CDR2 YFSETQ. The CDR3 loop reads CASSFLAGAYNEQFF. CDR3 nucleotides: TGCGCCAGCAGCTTCCTAGCGGGGGCCTACAATGAGCAGTTCTTC. Drawing the rest from reference TRBV5-1 and TRBJ2-1, the complete variable domain is KAGVTQTPRYLIKTRGQQVTLSCSPISGHRSVSWYQQTPGQGLQFLFEYFSETQRNKGNFPGRFSGRQFSNSRSEMNVSTLELGDSALYLCASSFLAGAYNEQFFGPGTRLTVL.

CDR3 sequence reads: CASSLGVSEAFF. The CDR3 DNA is TGTGCCAGCAGCTTAGGAGTGTCTGAAGCTTTCTTT. The chain has TRBV7-9 and TRBJ1-1; D ambiguous. Deletions cut 1 base from V and 6 bases from J, with 6 bases between. The CDR3 runs to 12 residues. Germline V gene data show CDR1 as SEHNR and CDR2 as FQNEAQ (reference sequence).

The rearrangement uses TRBV5-1 and TRBJ2-2; 7 bases match TRBD1. The CDR3 spans 14 residues. Germline CDR1 and CDR2: SGHRS and YFSETQ. The J segment lost 2 bases and the V segment lost 4 bases, leaving 2 bases of the junction unmatched. CDR3 DNA: TGCGCCAGCAGCGGGACAGCAAACACCGGGGAGCTGTTTTTT. This sequence encodes CASSGTANTGELFF.

This clone was seen more than once but under ten times. This chain links TRBV19 with TRBJ2-1; 8 nucleotides match TRBD2. J gave up 6 bases and V 5 bases, and 12 bases lay outside the gene matches. The CDR3 length is 16 residues. Germline V gene data show CDR1 as LNHDA and CDR2 as SQIVND (reference sequence). The DNA for the CDR3 is TGTGCCAGTAGTCCCCGTGTCCCGGCGGGGGGCAATGAGCAGTTCTTC. It translates to CASSPRVPAGGNEQFF. Full variable domain (outside the CDR3, taken from reference TRBV19 and TRBJ2-1): DGGITQSPKYLFRKEGQNVTLSCEQNLNHDAMYWYRQDPGQGLRLIYYSQIVNDFQKGDIAEGYSVSREKKESFPLTVTSAQKNPTAFYLCASSPRVPAGGNEQFFGPGTRLTVL.

This chain uses TRBV3-1 (or the pseudogene TRBV3-2) with TRBJ2-7, with 7 bases that match TRBD1. The CDR3 is made up of 15 amino acids. The germline gives CDR1 LGHDT, CDR2 YNNKEL (reference sequence). V was clipped by 3 bases and J by 5 bases; unmatched bases: 10. The CDR3 bases are TGTGCCAGCAGCCATAAGCACAGGGGATCAGACGAGCAGTACTTC. Protein: CASSHKHRGSDEQYF.

The chain couples TRBV5-4 to TRBJ2-3; D is ambiguous. V lost 0 bases and J lost 4, with 9 bases in between. Germline values: CDR1 SGHNT, CDR2 YYREEE (reference sequence). The CDR3 is 14 residues long. The CDR3 DNA is TGTGCCAGCAGCTTGGCGGTTTCTCCAGATACGCAGTATTTT. Translated, it gives CASSLAVSPDTQYF.

This clone was observed once. V gene TRBV6-5 combines with J gene TRBJ1-4, with D possibly being TRBD1 (5 bases). The CDR3 is 15 amino acids. Germline V gene data show CDR1 as MNHEY and CDR2 as SVGAGI. Trimming cost V 6 bases and J 8 bases, with 19 bases left between them. The CDR3 nucleotides are TGTGCCAGCAGATCGACCGGGACTAGAGGCGAAAAACTGTTTTTT. Translation gives CASRSTGTRGEKLFF.

J is TRBJ2-1 and V is TRBV18; 13 bases are shared with TRBD2. After removal of 4 bases from V and 4 bases from J, the junction contained 4 bases not matched to a gene. Germline CDR1 and CDR2: KGHSH and LQKENI. This CDR3 comprises 16 residues. The CDR3 DNA sequence: TGTGCCAGCTCACGGACTAGCGGGGGCCTTTACAATGAGCAGTTCTTC. It is translated as CASSRTSGGLYNEQFF.

The chain joins TRBV7-2 to TRBJ2-3; D perhaps matches TRBD2 (5 bases). The CDR3 loop spans 13 amino acids. Germline CDR1 reads SGHTA; CDR2 reads FQGNSA. V lost 3 bases and J lost 2, with 6 bases in between. CDR3 in DNA: TGTGCCAGCAGCTTGGACTTCACAGATACGCAGTATTTT. Its protein is CASSLDFTDTQYF.

As to this clone: The junction departs from germline at one end; a sequencing error may be responsible. This rearrangement joins TRBV18 to TRBJ2-2; D not resolved. The CDR3 has 13 amino acids. CDR1 and CDR2 from the germline V gene are KGHSH and LQKENI. In nucleotides, the CDR3 is TGTGCCAGCTCCCCACTCTACACCGGGGAGCTGTTTTTT. This sequence encodes CASSPLYTGELFF.

The chain carries TRBV4-2 and TRBJ1-2; D perhaps matches TRBD1 (5 bases). Germline V lookup: CDR1 LGHNA, CDR2 YNFKEQ. This CDR3 has 15 residues. Trimming pared 7 bases from V and 0 bases from J, leaving 15 bases between. The CDR3 sequence: CASTRGAGSNYGYTF. DNA for the CDR3: TGTGCCAGCACTAGGGGTGCCGGTTCTAACTATGGCTACACCTTC.

V usage is TRBV6-5 and J usage is TRBJ1-2; D remains ambiguous. Trimming took off 6 bases at V and 6 bases at J, with 11 bases between the two ends. The CDR3 consists of 12 residues. From germline, CDR1 is MNHEY and CDR2 SVGAGI. This chain's CDR3 is CASRNDGDGYTF. The CDR3 DNA sequence: TGTGCCAGCAGGAACGACGGAGATGGCTACACCTTC.

In DNA form, the CDR3 reads TGCGCCAGCATGGGGGGGAGTTGGGCTGAAGCTTTCTTT. Residues: CASMGGSWAEAFF. V gene TRBV5-1 combines with J gene TRBJ1-1; tentative D call: TRBD1 (5 bases). Germline V lookup: CDR1 SGHRS, CDR2 YFSETQ. Deletions cut 6 bases from V and 6 bases from J, with 15 bases between. This CDR3 spans 13 amino acids.

CDR3 protein: CASSGAGLQNTEAFF. CDR3 nucleotides: TGTGCCAGCAGTGGAGCGGGACTTCAGAACACTGAAGCTTTCTTT. This chain connects TRBV2 to TRBJ1-1, with a tentative D call TRBD1 (5 bases). V shed 4 bases and J shed 1 base, with 13 bases lying between them. Germline V gives CDR1 SNHLY, CDR2 FYNNEI. CDR3 size: 15 residues.

The chain employs TRBV4-1 and TRBJ2-1, with 8 bases aligning to TRBD2. The V gene end was trimmed by 1 base and the J gene end by 2 bases; junction bases not matched to a gene: 7. The CDR3 runs to 17 residues. CDR1 is MGHRA and CDR2 is YSYEKL in the germline V gene. CDR3 in amino acids: CASSQAISGGPYNEQFF. The CDR3 nucleotides read TGCGCCAGCAGCCAAGCAATAAGCGGGGGTCCCTACAATGAGCAGTTCTTC.

This chain joins TRBV27 and TRBJ1-2; TRBD1 might be the D (5 bases). Trimming pared 4 bases from V and 9 bases from J, leaving 15 bases between. Per the germline V gene, CDR1 is MNHEY and CDR2 is SMNVEV (reference sequence). The CDR3 loop spans 13 amino acids. As DNA, the CDR3 is TGTGCCAGCAGTTCCCATCCTCAGGGAAGCTACACCTTC. Amino acid sequence: CASSSHPQGSYTF.

The V gene is TRBV2, the J gene TRBJ2-5; 12 nucleotides align to TRBD2. The V gene's germline CDR1 is SNHLY and CDR2 FYNNEI. The V segment lost 2 bases and the J segment 4 bases; nucleotides outside the gene matches: 11. The CDR3 has 18 residues. The CDR3 loop is CASSENRASGGAGETQYF. The CDR3 DNA is TGTGCCAGCAGTGAAAATAGGGCTAGCGGGGGGGCCGGAGAGACCCAGTACTTC.

V gene TRBV5-1 combines with J gene TRBJ1-2; 10 bases map to TRBD1. This CDR3 spans 14 amino acids. The germline V gene encodes CDR1 SGHRS and CDR2 YFSETQ. The V segment lost 2 bases and the J segment 3 bases; nucleotides outside the gene matches: 1. CDR3 bases: TGCGCCAGCAGCTTTGGGACAGGGGACTATGGCTACACCTTC. Protein: CASSFGTGDYGYTF.

The rearrangement links TRBV5-1 to TRBJ2-2, with 8 nucleotides matching TRBD1. The CDR3 contains 15 residues. Germline CDR1 is SGHRS and CDR2 is YFSETQ. The ends lost 4 bases at V and 3 bases at J; junction bases unmatched: 5. This chain's CDR3 is CASSRDRMDTGELFF. For the CDR3, the DNA is TGCGCCAGCAGCCGGGACAGGATGGACACCGGGGAGCTGTTTTTT.

The J gene is TRBJ2-5, the V gene TRBV9; 10 bases are shared with TRBD2. The ends lost 2 bases at V and 5 bases at J; junction bases unmatched: 6. CDR3 size: 15 residues. The germline V gene encodes CDR1 SGDLS and CDR2 YYNGEE. CDR3 nucleotide sequence: TGTGCCAGCAGCGTGAGCGGGGGGGTCCTCGAGACCCAGTACTTC. As protein: CASSVSGGVLETQYF.

This chain uses TRBV7-9 with TRBJ1-6, with 10 bases lining up with TRBD1. CDR1 is SEHNR and CDR2 is FQNEAQ in the germline V gene (reference sequence). This CDR3 comprises 15 residues. The ends lost 5 bases at V and 7 bases at J; junction bases unmatched: 5. The CDR3 nucleotides are TGTGCCAGCAGCCCCGGACAGGGGGGCAATTCACCCCTCCACTTT. Protein: CASSPGQGGNSPLHF.